The clone carrying this T cell receptor (beta chain) has a handful of counts. The data are from a study of blood T cells in healthy people across ages. CDR1 and CDR2 (germline): DFQATT, SNEGSKA (reference sequence). The length of the CDR3 is 18 residues. Deletions cut 0 bases from V and 2 bases from J, with 17 bases between. Sample-barcoded 5' priming and a J-beta primer mix drove a second PCR of about 6 to 11 cycles. TCRdb reanalysed the 5' RACE reads using MiXCR and keeps one entry per CDR3 protein. This table holds roughly 1,500,000 distinct CDR3 sequences, roughly a third found once. The receptor was derived from a woman under 40 in good health. What was sequenced was blood. The chain is built from TRBV20-1 and TRBJ2-6; D tentatively reads TRBD1 or TRBD2 (6 bases each). In nucleotides, the CDR3 is TGCAGTGCTAGAGATCATATCAGGGGAGGAACTGGGGCCAACGTCCTGACTTTC. Protein sequence: CSARDHIRGGTGANVLTF.